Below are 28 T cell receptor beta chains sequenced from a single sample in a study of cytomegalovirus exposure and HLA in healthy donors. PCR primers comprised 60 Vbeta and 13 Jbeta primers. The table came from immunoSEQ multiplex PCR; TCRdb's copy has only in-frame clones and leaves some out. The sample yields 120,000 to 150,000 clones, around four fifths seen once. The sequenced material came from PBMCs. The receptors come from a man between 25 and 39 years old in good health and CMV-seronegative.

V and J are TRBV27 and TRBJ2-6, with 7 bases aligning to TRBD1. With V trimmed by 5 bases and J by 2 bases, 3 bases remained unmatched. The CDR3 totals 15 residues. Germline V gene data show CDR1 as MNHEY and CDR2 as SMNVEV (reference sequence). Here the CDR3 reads CASSLTGAGANVLTF. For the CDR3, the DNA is TGTGCCAGCAGTCTAACAGGGGCTGGGGCCAACGTCCTGACTTTC.

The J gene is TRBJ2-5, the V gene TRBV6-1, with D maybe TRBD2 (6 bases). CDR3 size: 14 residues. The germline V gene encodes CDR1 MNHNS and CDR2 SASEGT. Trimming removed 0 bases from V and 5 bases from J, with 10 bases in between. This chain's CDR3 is CASSEAGGRETQYF. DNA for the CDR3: TGTGCCAGCAGTGAAGCGGGGGGTCGTGAGACCCAGTACTTC.

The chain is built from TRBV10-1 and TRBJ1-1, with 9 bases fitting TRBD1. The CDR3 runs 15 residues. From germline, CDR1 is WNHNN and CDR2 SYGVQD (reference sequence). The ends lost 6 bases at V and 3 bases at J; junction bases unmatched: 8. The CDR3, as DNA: TGCGCCAGCAGACCTACAGGGGGCGTCGACACTGAAGCTTTCTTT. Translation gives CASRPTGGVDTEAFF.

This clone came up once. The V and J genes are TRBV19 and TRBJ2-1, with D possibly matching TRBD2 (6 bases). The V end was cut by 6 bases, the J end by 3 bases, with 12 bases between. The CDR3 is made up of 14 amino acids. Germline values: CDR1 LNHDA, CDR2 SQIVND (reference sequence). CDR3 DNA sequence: TGTGCCAGTAGCGCTGGAGGGGACTACAATGAGCAGTTCTTC. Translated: CASSAGGDYNEQFF.

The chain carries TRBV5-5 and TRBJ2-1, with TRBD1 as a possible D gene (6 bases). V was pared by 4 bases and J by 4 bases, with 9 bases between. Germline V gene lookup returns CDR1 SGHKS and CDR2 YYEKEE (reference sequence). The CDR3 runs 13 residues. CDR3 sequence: CASSKGQYNEQFF. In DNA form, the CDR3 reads TGTGCCAGCAGCAAAGGACAGTACAATGAGCAGTTCTTC.

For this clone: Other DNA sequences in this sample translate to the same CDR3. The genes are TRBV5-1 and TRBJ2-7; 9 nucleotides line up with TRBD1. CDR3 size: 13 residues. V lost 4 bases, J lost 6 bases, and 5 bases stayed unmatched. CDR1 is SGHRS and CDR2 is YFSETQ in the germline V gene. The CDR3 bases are TGCGCCAGCAGCCCGGGACAGGGAGGCGAGCAGTACTTC. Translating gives CASSPGQGGEQYF.

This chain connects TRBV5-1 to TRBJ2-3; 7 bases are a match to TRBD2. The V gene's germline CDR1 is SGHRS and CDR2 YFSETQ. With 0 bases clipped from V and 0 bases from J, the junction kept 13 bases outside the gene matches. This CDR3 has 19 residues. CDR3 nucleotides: TGCGCCAGCAGCTTGGGCGCCCTGGGGAGGGAGTCTAGCACAGATACGCAGTATTTT. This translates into CASSLGALGRESSTDTQYF.

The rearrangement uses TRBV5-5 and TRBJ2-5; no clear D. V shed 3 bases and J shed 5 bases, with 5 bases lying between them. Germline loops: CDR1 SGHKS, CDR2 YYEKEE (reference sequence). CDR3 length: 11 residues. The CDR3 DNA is TGTGCCAGCAGCTACGAGGAGACCCAGTACTTC. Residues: CASSYEETQYF.

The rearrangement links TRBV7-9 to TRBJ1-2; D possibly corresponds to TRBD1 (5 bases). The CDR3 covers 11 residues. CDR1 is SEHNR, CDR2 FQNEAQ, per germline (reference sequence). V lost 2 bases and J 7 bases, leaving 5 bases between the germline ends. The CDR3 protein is CASSLQGGYTF. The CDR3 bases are TGTGCCAGCAGCTTACAGGGTGGCTACACCTTC.

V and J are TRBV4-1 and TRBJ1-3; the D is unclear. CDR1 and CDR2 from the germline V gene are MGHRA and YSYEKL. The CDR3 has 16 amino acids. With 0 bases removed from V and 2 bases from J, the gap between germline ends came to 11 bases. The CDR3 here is CASSQDLSSAGNTIYF. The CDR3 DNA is TGCGCCAGCAGCCAAGATCTTTCGTCGGCTGGAAACACCATATATTTT.

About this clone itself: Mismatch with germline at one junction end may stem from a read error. The chain's CDR3 is CASRAGTGPNSPLNF. CDR3 DNA: TGTGCCAGCAGAGCAGGGACAGGGCCCAATTCACCCCTCAACTTT. The chain uses TRBV6-1 and TRBJ1-6; TRBD1 matches 9 bases. The CDR3 runs to 15 residues. Per germline, CDR1 MNHNS and CDR2 SASEGT.

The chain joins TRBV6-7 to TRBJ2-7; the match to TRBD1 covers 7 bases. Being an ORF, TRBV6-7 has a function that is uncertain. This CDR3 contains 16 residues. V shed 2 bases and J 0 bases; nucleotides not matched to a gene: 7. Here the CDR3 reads CASSYEGQHNSYEQYF. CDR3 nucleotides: TGTGCCAGCAGTTACGAGGGACAGCATAACTCCTACGAGCAGTACTTC.

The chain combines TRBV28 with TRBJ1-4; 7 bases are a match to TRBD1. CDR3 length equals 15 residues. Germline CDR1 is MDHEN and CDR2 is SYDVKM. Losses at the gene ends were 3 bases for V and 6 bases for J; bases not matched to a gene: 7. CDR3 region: CASSFLRDRDEKLFF. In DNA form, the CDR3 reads TGTGCCAGCAGTTTCCTGAGGGACAGAGATGAAAAACTGTTTTTT.

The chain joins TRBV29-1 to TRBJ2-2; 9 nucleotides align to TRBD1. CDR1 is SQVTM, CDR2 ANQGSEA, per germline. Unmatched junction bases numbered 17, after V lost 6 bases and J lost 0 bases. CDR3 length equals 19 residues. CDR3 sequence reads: CSVGGVWGQGASNTGELFF. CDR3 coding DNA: TGCAGCGTGGGGGGGGTCTGGGGACAGGGAGCATCGAACACCGGGGAGCTGTTTTTT.

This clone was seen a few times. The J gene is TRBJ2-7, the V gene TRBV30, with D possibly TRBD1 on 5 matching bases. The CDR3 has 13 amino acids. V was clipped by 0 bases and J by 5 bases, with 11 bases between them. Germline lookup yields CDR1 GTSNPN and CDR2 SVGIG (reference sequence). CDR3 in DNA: TGTGCCTGGAGTGTAGGGCAGGGCCACGAGCAGTACTTC. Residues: CAWSVGQGHEQYF.

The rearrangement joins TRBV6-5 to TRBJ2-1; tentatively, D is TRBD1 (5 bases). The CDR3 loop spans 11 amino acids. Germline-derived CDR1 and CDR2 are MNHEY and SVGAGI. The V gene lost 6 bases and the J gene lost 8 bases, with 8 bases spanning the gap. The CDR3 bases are TGTGCCAGCAGCAAGGGGTATGAGCAGTTCTTC. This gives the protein CASSKGYEQFF.

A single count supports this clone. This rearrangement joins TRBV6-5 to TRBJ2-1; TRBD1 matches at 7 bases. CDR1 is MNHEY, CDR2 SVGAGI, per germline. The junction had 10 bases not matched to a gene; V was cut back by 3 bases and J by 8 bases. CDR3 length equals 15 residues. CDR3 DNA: TGTGCCAGCAGTTATAATGACAGGGCCTCCCATGAGCAGTTCTTC. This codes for CASSYNDRASHEQFF.

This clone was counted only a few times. This CDR3 is CASSPDGGYTEAFF. CDR3 in DNA: TGCGCCAGCAGCCCAGACGGGGGGTACACTGAAGCTTTCTTT. This chain joins TRBV4-1 and TRBJ1-1, with D possibly being TRBD1 (5 bases). Germline-derived CDR1 and CDR2 are MGHRA and YSYEKL. V lost 4 bases and J lost 3, with 12 bases in between. This CDR3 spans 14 amino acids.

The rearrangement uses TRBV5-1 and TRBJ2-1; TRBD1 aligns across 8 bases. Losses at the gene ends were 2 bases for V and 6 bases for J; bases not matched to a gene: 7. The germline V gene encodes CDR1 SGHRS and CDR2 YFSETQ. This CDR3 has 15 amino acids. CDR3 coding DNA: TGCGCCAGCAGCTTCGACAGGGGTCCCTCCAATGAGCAGTTCTTC. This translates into CASSFDRGPSNEQFF.

The CDR3 bases are TGCGCCAGCAGCTTAGGGACAGGGAGGTTCTACGAGCAGTACTTC. It is translated as CASSLGTGRFYEQYF. The V call is TRBV5-1, the J call TRBJ2-7, with 9 bases fitting TRBD1. V lost 2 bases, J lost 3 bases, and 6 bases stayed unmatched. The germline V gene encodes CDR1 SGHRS and CDR2 YFSETQ. This CDR3 spans 15 amino acids.

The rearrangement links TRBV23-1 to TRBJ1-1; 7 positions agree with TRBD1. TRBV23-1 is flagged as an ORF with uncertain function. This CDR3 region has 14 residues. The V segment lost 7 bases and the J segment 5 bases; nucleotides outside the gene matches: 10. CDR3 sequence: CASTIRTGLTEAFF. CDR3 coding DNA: TGCGCCAGCACTATTCGGACAGGCCTAACTGAAGCTTTCTTT.

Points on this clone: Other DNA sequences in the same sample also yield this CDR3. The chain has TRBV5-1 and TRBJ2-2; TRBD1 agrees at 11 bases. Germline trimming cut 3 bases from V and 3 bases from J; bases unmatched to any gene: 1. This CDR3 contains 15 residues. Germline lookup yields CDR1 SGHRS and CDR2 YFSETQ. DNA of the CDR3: TGCGCCAGCAGCTGGACAGGGGGCGACACCGGGGAGCTGTTTTTT. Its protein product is CASSWTGGDTGELFF.

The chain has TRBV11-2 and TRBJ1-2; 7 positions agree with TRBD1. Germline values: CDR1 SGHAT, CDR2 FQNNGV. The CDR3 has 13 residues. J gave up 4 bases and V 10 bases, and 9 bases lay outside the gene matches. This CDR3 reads CATDTGAGYGYTF. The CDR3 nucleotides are TGTGCCACAGACACAGGGGCCGGCTATGGCTACACCTTC. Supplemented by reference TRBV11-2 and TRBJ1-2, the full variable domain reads EAGVAQSPRYKIIEKRQSVAFWCNPISGHATLYWYQQILGQGPKLLIQFQNNGVVDDSQLPKDRFSAERLKGVDSTLKIQPAKLEDSAVYLCATDTGAGYGYTFGSGTRLTVV.

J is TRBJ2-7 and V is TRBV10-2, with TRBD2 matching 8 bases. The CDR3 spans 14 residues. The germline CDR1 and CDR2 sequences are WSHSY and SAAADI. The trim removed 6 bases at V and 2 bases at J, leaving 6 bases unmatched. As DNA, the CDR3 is TGCGCCAGCAGACCGGGACTAGATCCCTACGAGCAGTACTTC. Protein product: CASRPGLDPYEQYF.

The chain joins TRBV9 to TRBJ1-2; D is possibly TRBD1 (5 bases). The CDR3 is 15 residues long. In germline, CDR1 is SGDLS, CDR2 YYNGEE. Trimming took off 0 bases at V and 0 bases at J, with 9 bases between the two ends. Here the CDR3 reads CASSVGQGTNYGYTF. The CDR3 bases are TGTGCCAGCAGCGTAGGTCAGGGCACTAACTATGGCTACACCTTC.

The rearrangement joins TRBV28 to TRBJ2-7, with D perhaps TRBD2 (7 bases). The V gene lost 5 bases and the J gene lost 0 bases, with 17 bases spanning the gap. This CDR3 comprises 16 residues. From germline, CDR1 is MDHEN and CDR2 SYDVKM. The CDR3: CASSTRGGLISYEQYF. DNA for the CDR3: TGTGCCAGCAGTACAAGGGGGGGACTAATCTCCTACGAGCAGTACTTC.

The CDR3 spells CATNLAAGNEQFF. Written as DNA, the CDR3 is TGTGCCACCAATCTGGCCGCGGGGAATGAGCAGTTCTTC. The chain is built from TRBV7-6 and TRBJ2-1, with D possibly TRBD2 on 6 matching bases. This CDR3 region has 13 residues. Deletions cut 10 bases from V and 7 bases from J, with 17 bases between. Germline CDR1 reads SGHVS; CDR2 reads FNYEAQ.

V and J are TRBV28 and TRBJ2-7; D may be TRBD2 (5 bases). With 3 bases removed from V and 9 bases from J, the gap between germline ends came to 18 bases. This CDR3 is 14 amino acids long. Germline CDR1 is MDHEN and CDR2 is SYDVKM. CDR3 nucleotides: TGTGCCAGCAGTTTTTCCCCAACATTCGAGGGGCAGTACTTC. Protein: CASSFSPTFEGQYF.